This TCR beta chain was recorded in a study of Ad26.COV2.S vaccination and SARS-CoV-2 variants. Overall study context: Intramuscular Ad26.COV2.S doses were given once or twice, 56 days apart. Study results and caveats: Substantial breadth in spike-specific CD8+ and CD4+ T cell responses was reportedly seen after vaccination. Vaccinated and placebo-treated recipients had similar non-spike TCR breadth. Placebo recipients trailed vaccine recipients in spike-specific TCR breadth.

Of note for this clone: The antigen remains unidentified.

This CDR3 has 13 residues. Germline lookup yields CDR1 MNHEY and CDR2 SVGAGI. Between the trimmed V and J ends, which lost 8 bases and 5 bases, there was a span of 15 bases. The treatment was: approximately 18 received Ad26.COV2.S at low or high dose, single or two shots; about 5 received placebo; per-sample allocation not given. Sampling occurred on day 63 after the first vaccine or placebo injection. Repertoires were generated with immunoSEQ multiplex PCR, while TCRdb's copy carries only in-frame clones and drops some. The profile covers 300,000 to 400,000 clones, with around 89% appearing a single time and approximately 5% taken by the ten largest.

The material was peripheral blood, obtained in a trial of Ad26.COV2.S vaccine versus placebo. This TCR was sampled from a person between 18 and 60 years old who received the Ad26.COV2.S COVID-19 vaccine or a placebo. The chain has TRBV6-5 and TRBJ2-5; D assignment may be TRBD1 or TRBD2 (6 bases each). CDR3 sequence reads: CASRRGGRETQYF. The CDR3 DNA is TGTGCCAGCCGTCGTGGGGGGCGGGAGACCCAGTACTTC.